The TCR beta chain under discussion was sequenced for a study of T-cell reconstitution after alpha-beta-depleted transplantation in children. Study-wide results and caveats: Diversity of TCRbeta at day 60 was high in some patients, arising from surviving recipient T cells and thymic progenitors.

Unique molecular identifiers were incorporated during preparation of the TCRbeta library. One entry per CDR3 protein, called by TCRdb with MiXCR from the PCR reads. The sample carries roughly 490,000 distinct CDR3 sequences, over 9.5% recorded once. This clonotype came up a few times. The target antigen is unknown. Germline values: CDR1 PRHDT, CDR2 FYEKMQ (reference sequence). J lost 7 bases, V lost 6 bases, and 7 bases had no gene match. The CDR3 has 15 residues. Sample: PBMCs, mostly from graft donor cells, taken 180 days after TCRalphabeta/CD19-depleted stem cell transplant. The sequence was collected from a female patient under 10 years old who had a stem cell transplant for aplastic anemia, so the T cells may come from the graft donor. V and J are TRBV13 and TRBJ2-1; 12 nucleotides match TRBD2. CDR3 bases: TGTGCCAGCAGTCGACTAGCGGGAGCTCGGAATGAGCAGTTCTTC. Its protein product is CASSRLAGARNEQFF.